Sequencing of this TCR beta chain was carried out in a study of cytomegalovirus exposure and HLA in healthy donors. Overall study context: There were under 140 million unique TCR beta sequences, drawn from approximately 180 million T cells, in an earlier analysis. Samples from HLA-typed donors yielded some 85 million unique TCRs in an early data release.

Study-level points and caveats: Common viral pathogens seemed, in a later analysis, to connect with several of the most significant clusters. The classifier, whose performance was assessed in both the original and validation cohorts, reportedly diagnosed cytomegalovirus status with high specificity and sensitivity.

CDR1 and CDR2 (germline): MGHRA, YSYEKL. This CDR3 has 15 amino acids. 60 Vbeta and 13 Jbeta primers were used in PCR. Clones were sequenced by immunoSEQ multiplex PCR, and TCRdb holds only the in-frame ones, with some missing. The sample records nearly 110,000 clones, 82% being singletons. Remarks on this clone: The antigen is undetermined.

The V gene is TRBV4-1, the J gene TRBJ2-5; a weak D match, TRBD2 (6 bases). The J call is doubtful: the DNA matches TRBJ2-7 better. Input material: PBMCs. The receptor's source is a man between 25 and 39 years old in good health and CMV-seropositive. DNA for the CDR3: TGCGCCAGCAGCCAAGTCGCGGGGAGCTCCTACGAGCAGTACTTC. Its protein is CASSQVAGSSYEQYF.